This T cell receptor beta chain was captured by sequencing in a study of T cell responses to AZD1222 COVID-19 vaccine. Sequenced by immunoSEQ multiplex PCR; TCRdb stores in-frame clones only, minus some. The sample yields 100,000 or so clones, roughly 90% seen once. Worth noting for this clone: The antigen remains unidentified.

The study, taken as a whole, reports: Most donors were white British, females outnumbered males, and clonal diversity was possibly underestimated. Nearly half of spike-specific TCRs reportedly target variant regions that are unmutated in the B.1.351 and B.1.1.7 variants.

The germline V gene encodes CDR1 DFQATT and CDR2 SNEGSKA (reference sequence). This CDR3 is built from 16 residues. The V end lost 3 bases, the J end lost 10 bases, and 25 bases lay between the germline ends. The receptor comes from an adult in good health. Source: peripheral blood, taken on day 0 of AZD1222 vaccination. The chain recombines TRBV20-1 with TRBJ1-3, with D possibly being TRBD1 (5 bases). CDR3: CSASRGWPLPEGTIYF. For the CDR3, the DNA is TGCAGTGCTAGTCGGGGGTGGCCTCTTCCCGAGGGTACCATATATTTT.